The 27 T cell receptor beta chains below come from one sample, sequenced in a study of shared clonotypes between healthy human individuals (dated by TCRdb to the early 2020s). CD8 naive samples were CD45RO-negative cells positively selected for CCR7, giving a CD45RA+CCR7+ population that excluded TemRA cells. Libraries were made using the immunoSEQ multiplex PCR assay. TCRdb re-hosts the immuneACCESS table, in-frame sequences only. Its copies lack some clones; in the studies checked, an unresolved V gene accounts for under half of them, and the cause for the rest is not known. This sample comprises around 600,000 clones, about 95% of them detected only once. The ten largest account for 0.11% of the sample. The source material was naive CD8+ T cells sorted from blood. What the cell subset or site label conveys for this sample: CD45RA+CCR7+. Every receptor here comes from a woman aged 30 to 39 in good health.

The V call is TRBV5-8, the J call TRBJ2-7; 8 nucleotides align to TRBD1. CDR3 size: 13 residues. From germline, CDR1 is SGHTS and CDR2 YDEGEE. With V trimmed by 4 bases and J by 5 bases, 5 bases remained unmatched. The CDR3 nucleotides are TGTGCCAGCAGCCCGGACAGGGAGAACGAGCAGTACTTC. Encoded protein: CASSPDRENEQYF.

The rearrangement joins TRBV7-2 to TRBJ2-7; D unclear. Germline V lookup: CDR1 SGHTA, CDR2 FQGNSA. V was trimmed by 3 bases and J by 3 bases, leaving 6 bases between them. This CDR3 spans 12 amino acids. In DNA, the CDR3 is TGTGCCAGCAGCTTCGAAGACTACGAGCAGTACTTC. Residues: CASSFEDYEQYF.

Concerning this clone: Other DNA sequences in this specimen translate into the identical CDR3. The chain has TRBV6-1 and TRBJ2-7; the D is unclear. The CDR3 is 12 residues long. Looked up from germline, CDR1 is MNHNS and CDR2 is SASEGT. Between the trimmed V and J ends, which lost 1 base and 4 bases, there was a span of 5 bases. CDR3 DNA sequence: TGTGCCAGCAGTGAAGTCCCTTACGAGCAGTACTTC. It yields the protein CASSEVPYEQYF.

This clone was seen only once. This chain uses TRBV6-5 with TRBJ2-1; tentative D call: TRBD1 (5 bases). CDR1 is MNHEY, CDR2 SVGAGI, per germline. The V gene lost 6 bases and the J gene lost 6 bases, with 15 bases spanning the gap. The length of the CDR3 is 14 residues. This CDR3 reads CASRYQGISNEQFF. The CDR3, as DNA: TGTGCCAGCAGGTACCAGGGAATCAGCAATGAGCAGTTCTTC.

V usage is TRBV7-2 and J usage is TRBJ2-3; possibly TRBD2 for D (5 bases). Germline CDR1 reads SGHTA; CDR2 reads FQGNSA. Trimming cost V 2 bases and J 4 bases, with 7 bases left between them. The CDR3 is 13 amino acids. The CDR3 region is CASSLLASDTQYF. DNA of the CDR3: TGTGCCAGCAGCTTACTAGCATCAGATACGCAGTATTTT.

The chain carries TRBV28 and TRBJ2-5; TRBD2 aligns across 11 bases. Germline CDR1 is MDHEN and CDR2 is SYDVKM. This CDR3 is built from 17 residues. The V segment lost 3 bases and the J segment 0 bases; nucleotides outside the gene matches: 6. In DNA form, the CDR3 reads TGTGCCAGCAGTTTTTATAGCGGGAGGGCCGACCAAGAGACCCAGTACTTC. It specifies CASSFYSGRADQETQYF.

The chain has TRBV27 and TRBJ1-2; D is uncertain. Deletions cut 3 bases from V and 8 bases from J, with 22 bases between. CDR3 length equals 16 residues. Germline values: CDR1 MNHEY, CDR2 SMNVEV (reference sequence). The CDR3 protein is CASSFRARSRDWGYTF. The CDR3 DNA sequence: TGTGCCAGCAGTTTTCGGGCCAGGAGCCGAGACTGGGGCTACACCTTC.

This chain connects TRBV29-1 to TRBJ2-5; 9 positions agree with TRBD1. The J call is doubtful: the DNA matches TRBJ2-7 better. CDR1 is SQVTM, CDR2 ANQGSEA, per germline. The CDR3 extends over 14 amino acids. The CDR3 sequence: CSVQGTGSSYEQYF. For the CDR3, the DNA is TGCAGCGTTCAAGGGACAGGGAGCTCCTACGAGCAGTACTTC.

The chain is built from TRBV7-9 and TRBJ2-3, with 7 bases matching TRBD1. The CDR3 is 15 residues long. V dropped 5 bases and J dropped 2; count of bases not matched to a gene: 7. Germline V gives CDR1 SEHNR, CDR2 FQNEAQ (reference sequence). The CDR3 loop is CASSPTGTDTDTQYF. The CDR3 DNA sequence: TGTGCCAGCAGCCCGACCGGGACAGACACAGATACGCAGTATTTT.

The chain couples TRBV11-2 to TRBJ2-5, with TRBD2 matching 7 bases. This CDR3 is 15 amino acids long. Germline trimming cut 5 bases from V and 5 bases from J; bases unmatched to any gene: 11. Germline V gene sequence: CDR1 SGHAT, CDR2 FQNNGV. The CDR3 is CASSRAGFASETQYF. The DNA of the CDR3 is TGTGCCAGCAGCCGAGCGGGGTTCGCTTCGGAGACCCAGTACTTC.

This clone was seen just once. V usage is TRBV6-5 and J usage is TRBJ2-4, with 7 positions matching TRBD1. Unmatched junction bases numbered 5, after V lost 0 bases and J lost 9 bases. CDR3 length: 14 amino acids. Germline values: CDR1 MNHEY, CDR2 SVGAGI. The CDR3 DNA follows: TGTGCCAGCAGTTACTCGACAGGGACGGGCATTCAGTACTTC. It is translated as CASSYSTGTGIQYF.

The gene calls are TRBV4-2 and TRBJ2-5, with a tentative D call TRBD2 (5 bases). TRBJ2-7 matches the DNA end more closely, so the J call is doubtful. This CDR3 spans 16 amino acids. Germline values: CDR1 LGHNA, CDR2 YNFKEQ. CDR3 sequence (DNA): TGTGCCAGCAGCCAAGATTATCGAGGGAGCTCCTACGAGCAGTACTTC. Translating it yields CASSQDYRGSSYEQYF.

The chain has TRBV11-1 and TRBJ1-4; D remains unclear. Germline loops: CDR1 SGHAT, CDR2 FQDESV (reference sequence). CDR3 length equals 15 residues. The germline V and J ends were trimmed by 4 bases and 7 bases, with 16 bases remaining between them. CDR3: CASSSPLQESEKLFF. The CDR3 DNA reads TGTGCCAGCAGCTCACCCCTCCAGGAGAGTGAAAAACTGTTTTTT.

The rearrangement joins TRBV27 to TRBJ1-2, with D hard to call. Germline CDR1 reads MNHEY; CDR2 reads SMNVEV (reference sequence). V lost 3 bases and J 2 bases, leaving 10 bases between the germline ends. The CDR3 consists of 14 residues. CDR3 nucleotides: TGTGCCAGCAGTTTGACTTCCCCCAACTATGGCTACACCTTC. Its translation: CASSLTSPNYGYTF.

To note about this clone: The sample carries other DNA sequences with the same CDR3. The DNA for the CDR3 is TGTGCCAGCAGCTTGGACGAATCCTACGAGCAGTACTTC. Protein product: CASSLDESYEQYF. The rearrangement uses TRBV5-4 and TRBJ2-7; no definite D call. The CDR3 loop spans 13 amino acids. The V end lost 0 bases, the J end lost 1 base, and 5 bases lay between the germline ends. Germline CDR1 SGHNT, CDR2 YYREEE (reference sequence).

The chain couples TRBV9 to TRBJ2-1; 12 positions agree with TRBD2. CDR3 length: 15 residues. After removal of 0 bases from V and 8 bases from J, the junction contained 3 bases not matched to a gene. The germline gives CDR1 SGDLS, CDR2 YYNGEE. In nucleotides, the CDR3 is TGTGCCAGCAGCGTAGGGACTAGCGGGACTGATGAGCAGTTCTTC. Amino acids: CASSVGTSGTDEQFF.

The J gene is TRBJ2-5, the V gene TRBV7-9; TRBD1 matches 9 bases. The J call may be faulty, since TRBJ2-7 better matches the DNA end. Germline CDR1 SEHNR, CDR2 FQNEAQ (reference sequence). The CDR3 is made up of 13 amino acids. The CDR3 region has the DNA TGTGCCAGCAGCCCGGGACAGGGTAACGAGCAGTACTTC. Its translation: CASSPGQGNEQYF.

The J gene is TRBJ2-7, the V gene TRBV7-9; the D gene could be TRBD1 or TRBD2 (5 bases each). V lost 0 bases, J lost 3 bases, and 9 bases lay in between. The CDR3 consists of 14 residues. CDR1 is SEHNR and CDR2 is FQNEAQ in the germline V gene (reference sequence). Written as DNA, the CDR3 is TGTGCCAGCAGCTTAGCGGAGAGGGGCTACGAGCAGTACTTC. Translated, it gives CASSLAERGYEQYF.

This clone has just one count. The V call is TRBV15, the J call TRBJ1-5, with D tentatively TRBD1 (6 bases). CDR3 length: 13 residues. V lost 5 bases and J 3 bases, leaving 8 bases between the germline ends. CDR1 is LNHNV, CDR2 YYDKDF, per germline (reference sequence). CDR3 DNA: TGTGCCACCAGCGGGGGGCTCAATCAGCCCCAGCATTTT. This encodes CATSGGLNQPQHF.

The chain joins TRBV15 to TRBJ2-2; D is possibly TRBD2 (6 bases). The CDR3 is made up of 20 amino acids. Deletions cut 0 bases from V and 1 base from J, with 21 bases between. The germline CDR1 and CDR2 sequences are LNHNV and YYDKDF (reference sequence). CDR3 sequence reads: CATSREGRLWGARNTGELFF. The CDR3 DNA reads TGTGCCACCAGCAGAGAAGGGAGGCTCTGGGGAGCAAGGAACACCGGGGAGCTGTTTTTT.

This clone was recorded only once. The V and J genes are TRBV28 and TRBJ2-3; perhaps TRBD2 as D (6 bases). Trimming cost V 4 bases and J 2 bases, with 13 bases left between them. CDR1 is MDHEN and CDR2 is SYDVKM in the germline V gene. The CDR3 extends over 15 amino acids. CDR3 in amino acids: CASSYGGTPTDTQYF. In DNA form, the CDR3 reads TGTGCCAGCAGTTACGGCGGGACCCCCACAGATACGCAGTATTTT.

The table lists this clone with a few counts. The chain recombines TRBV2 with TRBJ1-5; D gene unclear. The V end lost 7 bases, the J end lost 5 bases, and 18 bases lay between the germline ends. The V gene's germline CDR1 is SNHLY and CDR2 FYNNEI. The CDR3 length is 15 residues. The chain's CDR3 is CASKLRADIDQPQHF. CDR3 DNA sequence: TGTGCCAGCAAACTGAGAGCAGACATCGATCAGCCCCAGCATTTT.

J is TRBJ2-7 and V is TRBV13; 9 bases match TRBD1. The ends lost 2 bases at V and 2 bases at J; junction bases unmatched: 4. This CDR3 region has 15 residues. Germline V lookup: CDR1 PRHDT, CDR2 FYEKMQ (reference sequence). The chain's CDR3 is CASSLIGDRAYEQYF. The CDR3 bases are TGTGCCAGCAGCTTAATTGGGGACAGGGCCTACGAGCAGTACTTC.

V gene TRBV5-4 combines with J gene TRBJ2-5, with 10 bases fitting TRBD2. The CDR3 is 18 amino acids. V trimming: 3 bases; J trimming: 2 bases; junction bases outside the gene matches: 13. Looked up from germline, CDR1 is SGHNT and CDR2 is YYREEE (reference sequence). CDR3 amino acids: CASSSNQPASGRQETQYF. In DNA, the CDR3 is TGTGCCAGCAGCTCTAATCAACCTGCTAGCGGGAGACAAGAGACCCAGTACTTC.

This chain joins TRBV11-3 and TRBJ2-3; 8 bases match TRBD2. V lost 5 bases, J lost 3 bases, and 13 bases stayed unmatched. Germline V gene sequence: CDR1 SGHNT, CDR2 YENEEA. This CDR3 is built from 17 residues. The chain's CDR3 is CASSPSGAGVNTDTQYF. CDR3 DNA: TGTGCCAGCAGCCCTTCTGGAGCGGGAGTGAATACAGATACGCAGTATTTT.

The chain carries TRBV25-1 and TRBJ1-1, with D possibly TRBD1 on 6 matching bases. The CDR3 sequence is 15 residues long. Germline V lookup: CDR1 MGHDK, CDR2 SYGVNS. Trimming cost V 3 bases and J 1 base, with 12 bases left between them. CDR3 in DNA: TGTGCCAGCAGTGACGCTCAGACAGGGAACACTGAAGCTTTCTTT. Translation gives CASSDAQTGNTEAFF.

V and J are TRBV28 and TRBJ2-5; tentatively, D is TRBD2 (6 bases). Germline lookup yields CDR1 MDHEN and CDR2 SYDVKM. V was clipped by 6 bases and J by 2 bases, with 16 bases between them. The CDR3 totals 15 residues. The CDR3 bases are TGTGCCAGCAGAACTAACCGGGACTTACAAGAGACCCAGTACTTC. It yields the protein CASRTNRDLQETQYF.